These 5 T cell receptor beta chains share one sample of origin, sequenced in a study of cytomegalovirus exposure and HLA in healthy donors. 13 Jbeta primers and 60 Vbeta primers were used for the PCR. Repertoires were generated with immunoSEQ multiplex PCR, while TCRdb's copy carries only in-frame clones and drops some. The sample consists of about 150,000 clones, 68% of them appearing once. Sample: PBMCs. These receptors all stem from a man aged 25 to 40 in good health and CMV-seropositive.

The CDR3 here is CASSLTPSMNTEAFF. DNA of the CDR3: TGCGCCAGCAGCTTGACCCCATCTATGAACACTGAAGCTTTCTTT. The chain uses TRBV5-1 and TRBJ1-1; D unresolved. Germline V gene sequence: CDR1 SGHRS, CDR2 YFSETQ. V was cut by 1 base and J by 0 bases, with 10 bases left in between. The CDR3 is made up of 15 amino acids.

The rearrangement joins TRBV2 to TRBJ2-5; a possible D gene is TRBD1 (5 bases). The J call is doubtful: the DNA matches TRBJ2-7 better. Germline values: CDR1 SNHLY, CDR2 FYNNEI. The CDR3 has 13 amino acids. The CDR3 here is CASDRDRAYEQYF. Written as DNA, the CDR3 is TGTGCCAGCGACCGAGACAGAGCCTACGAGCAGTACTTC.

The V and J genes are TRBV9 and TRBJ2-3; 8 bases are a match to TRBD2. Germline-derived CDR1 and CDR2 are SGDLS and YYNGEE. J lost 6 bases, V lost 0 bases, and 9 bases had no gene match. The CDR3 loop spans 16 amino acids. This chain's CDR3 is CASSVEAGGLGDTQYF. CDR3 nucleotides: TGTGCCAGCAGCGTAGAGGCGGGAGGCTTAGGGGATACGCAGTATTTT. Full variable domain (remainder filled in from reference TRBV9 and TRBJ2-3): DSGVTQTPKHLITATGQRVTLRCSPRSGDLSVYWYQQSLDQGLQFLIQYYNGEERAKGNILERFSAQQFPDLHSELNLSSLELGDSALYFCASSVEAGGLGDTQYFGPGTRLTVL.

The chain recombines TRBV27 with TRBJ2-6; D remains unclear. Trimming cost V 5 bases and J 0 bases, with 8 bases left between them. CDR1 is MNHEY and CDR2 is SMNVEV in the germline V gene (reference sequence). This CDR3 region has 15 residues. The CDR3 region has the DNA TGTGCCAGCAGTCCCTTTGTCTCTGGGGCCAACGTCCTGACTTTC. Amino acid sequence: CASSPFVSGANVLTF.

J is TRBJ2-5 and V is TRBV6-6; 7 positions match TRBD2. Unmatched junction bases numbered 5, after V lost 6 bases and J lost 1 base. The CDR3 has 14 residues. From germline, CDR1 is MNHNY and CDR2 SVGAGI (reference sequence). The CDR3 bases are TGTGCCAGCAGCCCGGGAGGCCGCCAAGAGACCCAGTACTTC. The encoded protein is CASSPGGRQETQYF.